A selection of T cell receptor beta chains follows, all from one sample in a study of cytomegalovirus exposure and HLA in healthy donors. TCRdb's table, derived via immunoSEQ multiplex PCR, lists solely in-frame clones and lacks some. The data hold some 210,000 clones, with approximately 80% observed a single time. Input material: PBMCs. These receptors all come from a woman in her forties or fifties in good health and CMV-seropositive. Each CDR3 is given with its conserved first and last residue. Each record gives: V gene, J gene, D gene, CDR3 protein. The D gene is left open where the match is weak.

>TRBV5-1|TRBJ2-4|.
CASSLTLLAKNIQYF
>TRBV19|TRBJ2-7|TRBD2
CASSISGGLYYEQYF
>TRBV6-5|TRBJ1-5|TRBD1
CASRQGETNQPQHF
>TRBV5-1|TRBJ2-5|.
CASSLARSAGGETQYF
>TRBV7-9|TRBJ1-1|TRBD1
CASSGRDRGPRTEAFF
>TRBV28|TRBJ2-5|TRBD1
CASSVQGAGETQYF
>TRBV5-1|TRBJ1-4|.
CASSLGGTTNEKLFF
>TRBV25-1|TRBJ1-1|.
CASSDLGGTEAFF
>TRBV15|TRBJ2-3|.
CATSRDRGVDTQYF
>TRBV30|TRBJ2-1|.
CAWSVNIDEQFF
>TRBV5-8|TRBJ1-1|.
CASSLVRTEAFF
>TRBV2|TRBJ1-2|TRBD1
CASSGQVYGYTF
>TRBV12-5|TRBJ1-2|.
CASGLTMDTAYGYTF
>TRBV5-6|TRBJ1-2|.
CASSSTGNWGYTF
>TRBV6-5|TRBJ2-1|TRBD1
CASRGQGQKGGQFF
>TRBV5-8|TRBJ2-7|.
CASRGTGVPSSYEQYF
>TRBV15|TRBJ1-6|TRBD1
CATSLDRANSPLHF
>TRBV7-9|TRBJ2-3|TRBD1
CASSSTGGNTQYF